The clone carrying this T cell receptor beta chain appeared once. This entry is derived from a study of PD-L1 blockade in urothelial cancer. Study-wide background: Study patients had been treated with 0 to 3 previous chemotherapy regimens. Blood was subjected to analysis at 3 weeks (second dose) and 6 weeks following treatment start.

The protocol was immunoSEQ multiplex PCR, while the TCRdb copy is restricted to in-frame clones and leaves out a portion. Of more than 45,000 clones detected, approximately 80% appear once; the ten largest clones hold about 10%. V gave up 7 bases and J gave up 4 bases, with 10 bases separating them. The CDR3 contains 13 residues. Germline values: CDR1 MDHEN, CDR2 SYDVKM. The sample's time point: peripheral blood 6 weeks after treatment start. This chain uses TRBV28 with TRBJ2-2; D gene uncertain. This clonotype originated in a man between 65 and 79 years old with urothelial cancer. This sample comprised PBMCs, obtained around atezolizumab (anti-PD-L1) treatment. CDR3 in amino acids: CASTPAFTGELFF. In nucleotides, the CDR3 is TGTGCCAGCACCCCAGCGTTCACCGGGGAGCTGTTTTTT.